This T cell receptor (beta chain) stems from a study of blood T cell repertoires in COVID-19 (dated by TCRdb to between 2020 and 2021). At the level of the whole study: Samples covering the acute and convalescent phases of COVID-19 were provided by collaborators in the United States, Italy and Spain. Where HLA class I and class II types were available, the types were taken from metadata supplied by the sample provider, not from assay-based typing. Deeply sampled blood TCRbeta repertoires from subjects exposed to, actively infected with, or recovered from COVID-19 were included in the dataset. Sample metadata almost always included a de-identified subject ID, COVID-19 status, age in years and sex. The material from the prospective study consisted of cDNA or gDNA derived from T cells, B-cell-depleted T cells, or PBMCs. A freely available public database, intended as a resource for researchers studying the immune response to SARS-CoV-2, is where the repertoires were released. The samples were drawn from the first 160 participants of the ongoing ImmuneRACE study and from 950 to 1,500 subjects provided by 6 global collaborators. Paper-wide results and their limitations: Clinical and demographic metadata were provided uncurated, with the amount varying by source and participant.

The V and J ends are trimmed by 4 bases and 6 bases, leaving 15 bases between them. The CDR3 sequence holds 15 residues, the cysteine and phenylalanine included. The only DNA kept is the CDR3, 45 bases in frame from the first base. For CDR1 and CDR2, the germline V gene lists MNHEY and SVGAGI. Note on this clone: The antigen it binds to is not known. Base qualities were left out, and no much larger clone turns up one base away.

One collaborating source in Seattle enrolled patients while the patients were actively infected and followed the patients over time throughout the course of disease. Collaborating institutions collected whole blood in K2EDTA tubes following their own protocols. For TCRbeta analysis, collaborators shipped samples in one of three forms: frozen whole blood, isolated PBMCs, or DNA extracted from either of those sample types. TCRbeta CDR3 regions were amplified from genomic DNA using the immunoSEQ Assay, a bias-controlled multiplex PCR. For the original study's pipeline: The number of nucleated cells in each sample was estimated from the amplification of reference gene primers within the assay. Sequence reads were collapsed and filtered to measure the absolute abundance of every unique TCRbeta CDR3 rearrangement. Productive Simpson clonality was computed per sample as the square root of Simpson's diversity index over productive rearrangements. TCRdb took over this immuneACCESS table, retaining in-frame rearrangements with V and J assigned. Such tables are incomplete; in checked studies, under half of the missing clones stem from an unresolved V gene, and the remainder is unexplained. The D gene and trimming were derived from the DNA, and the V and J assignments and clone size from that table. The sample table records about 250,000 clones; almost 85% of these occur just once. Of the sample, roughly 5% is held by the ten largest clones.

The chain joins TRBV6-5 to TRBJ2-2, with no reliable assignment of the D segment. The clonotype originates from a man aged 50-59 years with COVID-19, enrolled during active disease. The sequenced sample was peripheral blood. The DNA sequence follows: TGTGCCAGCAGTTCCGGTCCCATCCCGGCCGGGGAGCTGTTTTTT. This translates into CASSSGPIPAGELFF.